These T cell receptor beta chains were read from a single sample in a study of blood T cell repertoires in COVID-19. Libraries were prepared by immunoSEQ multiplex PCR; TCRdb keeps only in-frame clonotypes and omits some of them. The sample holds about 190,000 clones; around four fifths are singletons and the top ten take around 2.8%. The sample consisted of peripheral blood. All receptors come from a woman older than 75 with active or convalescent COVID-19. Each CDR3 is given with its conserved first and last residue. Fields, in order: CDR3 protein, CDR3 DNA, clone size, D gene, J gene, V gene. D genes are given only for firm matches. Clone size is shown for a subset of rows, as once, few, many or a class of expanded clone.

CASSNGLGQDQAFF | TGTGCCAGCAGCAACGGTCTGGGACAGGATCAAGCTTTCTTT | - | TRBD1 | TRBJ1-1 | TRBV9
CASSLVRLAGGADTQYF | TGTGCCAGCAGCTTAGTCCGGCTAGCGGGGGGTGCAGATACGCAGTATTTT | - | TRBD2 | TRBJ2-3 | TRBV7-2
CASSIRPGDQETQYF | TGTGCCAGTAGTATACGCCCGGGGGATCAAGAGACCCAGTACTTC | - | - | TRBJ2-5 | TRBV19
CASSQDPGQGSTEAFF | TGTGCCAGCAGCCAAGACCCGGGACAGGGATCGACTGAAGCTTTCTTT | - | TRBD1 | TRBJ1-1 | TRBV14
CASMTQGAYEQYF | TGTGCCAGCATGACACAGGGGGCCTACGAGCAGTACTTC | - | TRBD1 | TRBJ2-7 | TRBV7-9
CASSVQGSEQYF | TGTGCCAGCAGTGTACAGGGGTCCGAGCAGTACTTC | - | TRBD1 | TRBJ2-7 | TRBV28
CASSLVGDRGSYGYTF | TGTGCCAGCAGCTTGGTCGGGGACAGGGGTAGCTATGGCTACACCTTC | - | TRBD1 | TRBJ1-2 | TRBV5-4
CASSLNRGAVNEKLFF | TGTGCCAGCAGCCTGAATCGGGGGGCGGTTAATGAAAAACTGTTTTTT | - | - | TRBJ1-4 | TRBV3-1/TRBV3-2
CASSLELVSYGYTF | TGTGCCAGCAGCTTGGAATTAGTCTCCTATGGCTACACCTTC | - | - | TRBJ1-2 | TRBV5-5
CAIDRGSQGSEQYF | TGTGCCATCGACAGGGGGTCTCAAGGTAGCGAGCAGTACTTC | - | TRBD1 | TRBJ2-7 | TRBV10-3
CASSIEWGRRGEAFF | TGTGCCAGTAGTATAGAGTGGGGCCGGAGAGGTGAAGCTTTCTTT | - | - | TRBJ1-1 | TRBV19
CASSFTTVYEQFF | TGTGCCAGCAGCTTCACAACAGTATATGAGCAGTTCTTC | once | - | TRBJ2-1 | TRBV11-2
CASSPDSGTDTQYF | TGCGCCAGCAGCCCGGACTCTGGCACAGATACGCAGTATTTT | - | - | TRBJ2-3 | TRBV4-3
CASSQSPQRGGHMSIEDTQYF | TGCGCCAGCAGTCAATCCCCCCAGCGGGGGGGTCATATGTCAATTGAGGATACGCAGTATTTT | - | TRBD2 | TRBJ2-3 | TRBV23-1
CASSSLRGPVSNQPQHF | TGTGCCAGCAGCTCTCTGCGGGGGCCAGTTAGCAATCAGCCCCAGCATTTT | - | - | TRBJ1-5 | TRBV5-8
CASSQDLQGGNTGELFF | TGTGCCAGCAGCCAAGATCTACAGGGTGGAAACACCGGGGAGCTGTTTTTT | once | - | TRBJ2-2 | TRBV3-1/TRBV3-2
CASSSPDRTSSTDTQYF | TGTGCCAGTAGTTCCCCGGACAGGACCTCTAGCACAGATACGCAGTATTTT | few | TRBD1 | TRBJ2-3 | TRBV19
CASSFQQGREQYF | TGTGCCAGCAGCTTCCAACAGGGGCGCGAGCAGTACTTC | - | TRBD1 | TRBJ2-7 | TRBV11-3
CASSLGQGANYGYTF | TGTGCCAGCAGCTTAGGACAGGGGGCTAACTATGGCTACACCTTC | - | TRBD1 | TRBJ1-2 | TRBV9
CAIRQTQVSTEAFF | TGTGCCATCAGACAAACACAGGTTTCCACTGAAGCTTTCTTT | - | - | TRBJ1-1 | TRBV10-3
CATSRDPPGGMDEQFF | TGTGCCACCAGCAGAGATCCCCCAGGGGGGATGGATGAGCAGTTCTTC | - | - | TRBJ2-1 | TRBV15
CASSPTTGFTDTQYF | TGCGCCAGCAGCCCTACGACAGGATTCACAGATACGCAGTATTTT | - | - | TRBJ2-3 | TRBV5-1
CASSQVGDRDSHQPQHF | TGTGCCAGCTCGCAAGTAGGGGACCGGGACAGCCATCAGCCCCAGCATTTT | - | TRBD1 | TRBJ1-5 | TRBV18
CASSKMGQGKNQPQHF | TGTGCCAGTAGTAAGATGGGACAGGGAAAAAATCAGCCCCAGCATTTT | few | TRBD1 | TRBJ1-5 | TRBV19
CASSHANGGAGSDTQYF | TGCGCCAGCAGCCACGCAAACGGGGGGGCTGGGTCAGATACGCAGTATTTT | - | TRBD2 | TRBJ2-3 | TRBV4-3
CASSGAGSSHEQFF | TGCGCCAGCAGTGGGGCAGGCTCCTCTCATGAGCAGTTCTTC | - | - | TRBJ2-1 | TRBV10-2
CASSQTNGDSNTEAFF | TGTGCCAGCAGCCAAACGAACGGTGATTCGAACACTGAAGCTTTCTTT | - | - | TRBJ1-1 | TRBV3-1/TRBV3-2
CASSLLDSSYSGNTIYF | TGTGCCAGCAGCTTACTCGACAGCTCGTACTCTGGAAACACCATATATTTT | - | - | TRBJ1-3 | TRBV7-2
CASSFVAGGRNEQFF | TGTGCCAGCAGTTTCGTAGCGGGGGGGAGAAATGAGCAGTTCTTC | - | TRBD2 | TRBJ2-1 | TRBV6-2/TRBV6-3
CASSLDLAGGRGNEQFF | TGTGCCAGCAGCTTAGATCTAGCGGGGGGACGAGGCAATGAGCAGTTCTTC | once | TRBD2 | TRBJ2-1 | TRBV11-2
CASSLGGIRPQHF | TGTGCCAGCAGCTTGGGGGGAATCAGGCCCCAGCATTTT | - | - | TRBJ1-5 | TRBV7-2
CASRAGKYGYTF | TGTGCCAGCAGGGCAGGAAAGTATGGCTACACCTTC | - | - | TRBJ1-2 | TRBV2
CASSLEYGVSAFF | TGTGCCAGCAGCTTAGAGTACGGGGTTTCAGCTTTCTTT | once | - | TRBJ1-1 | TRBV11-1
CASSIVRGQGIQYNEQFF | TGTGCCAGTAGTATAGTCCGGGGACAGGGGATACAGTACAATGAGCAGTTCTTC | - | TRBD1 | TRBJ2-1 | TRBV19
CASSFGSQDQPQHF | TGTGCCAGCAGCTTTGGTAGTCAGGATCAGCCCCAGCATTTT | few | - | TRBJ1-5 | TRBV7-9
CASSMTQGRVDEQYF | TGTGCCAGTAGTATGACACAGGGTCGGGTCGACGAGCAGTACTTC | - | - | TRBJ2-7 | TRBV19
CATSRGGGSLYSGANVLTF | TGTGCCACCAGCAGAGGCGGGGGTTCCCTATACTCTGGGGCCAACGTCCTGACTTTC | - | TRBD2 | TRBJ2-6 | TRBV15
CASSQEGAMGSPLHF | TGCGCCAGCAGCCAAGAGGGAGCTATGGGATCACCCCTCCACTTT | - | - | TRBJ1-6 | TRBV4-1
CASSFDRGHWSQPQHF | TGTGCCAGCAGTTTTGACAGGGGGCATTGGAGTCAGCCCCAGCATTTT | - | TRBD1 | TRBJ1-5 | TRBV28
CASARADYNSPLHF | TGTGCCAGCGCGAGGGCCGACTATAATTCACCCCTCCACTTT | - | - | TRBJ1-6 | TRBV6-5
CASRRLRETQYF | TGTGCCAGCAGGAGACTAAGAGAGACCCAGTACTTC | - | - | TRBJ2-5 | TRBV2
CASSATGTSLPLHF | TGTGCCAGCAGCGCGACAGGGACTTCTCTCCCCCTCCACTTT | - | TRBD1 | TRBJ1-6 | TRBV6-4
CASSVEASGNSYNEQFF | TGTGCCAGCAGTGTGGAGGCTAGTGGGAACTCCTACAATGAGCAGTTCTTC | - | - | TRBJ2-1 | TRBV6-1
CASSLWASGGEETQYF | TGTGCCAGCAGTCTCTGGGCTAGCGGGGGGGAAGAGACCCAGTACTTC | - | TRBD2 | TRBJ2-5 | TRBV28
CASSTPGLAGVETQYF | TGTGCCAGCAGCACACCGGGACTAGCGGGGGTTGAGACCCAGTACTTC | - | TRBD2 | TRBJ2-5 | TRBV9
CASSYFPPGAHGTQYF | TGTGCCAGCAGTTACTTCCCCCCAGGGGCCCATGGGACCCAGTACTTC | - | - | TRBJ2-5 | TRBV6-6
CASSLDVRGFDYGYTF | TGTGCCAGCAGCCTAGACGTAAGGGGATTTGACTATGGCTACACCTTC | - | - | TRBJ1-2 | TRBV7-2
CASSPGLVGETQYF | TGCGCCAGCAGCCCCGGACTAGTTGGGGAGACCCAGTACTTC | - | TRBD2 | TRBJ2-5 | TRBV5-1
CASSVTGINTEAFF | TGTGCCAGCAGCGTGACAGGCATCAACACTGAAGCTTTCTTT | once | - | TRBJ1-1 | TRBV9
CSASKTGFPMDYGYTF | TGCAGTGCTAGTAAAACAGGGTTCCCTATGGACTATGGCTACACCTTC | - | - | TRBJ1-2 | TRBV20-1
CATSDSRTGLNTEAFF | TGTGCCACCAGTGATTCCAGGACAGGGCTGAACACTGAAGCTTTCTTT | - | TRBD1 | TRBJ1-1 | TRBV24-1
CASSLGRFRDEQYF | TGCGCCAGCAGCTTGGGCAGGTTTCGCGACGAGCAGTACTTC | - | - | TRBJ2-7 | TRBV5-1
CASSFGQGATSLYGYTF | TGTGCCAGCAGCTTTGGACAGGGGGCAACTTCCCTCTATGGCTACACCTTC | - | TRBD1 | TRBJ1-2 | TRBV5-4
CASGRGGWGTEAFF | TGTGCCAGCGGCCGGGGGGGATGGGGCACTGAAGCTTTCTTT | - | - | TRBJ1-1 | TRBV6-5